This T cell receptor beta chain emerged from a study of blood T cell repertoires in COVID-19. The overall study: The samples span acute and convalescent COVID-19 from the United States, Italy and Spain. T cells, B-cell-depleted T cells, or PBMCs supplied cDNA or gDNA.

In the original processing: Nucleated cell counts were estimated from reference gene primer amplification. TCRdb's table, derived via immunoSEQ multiplex PCR, lists solely in-frame clones and lacks some. The DNA gave D and trimming, while V, J and clone size come from that table. Of under 200,000 clones in the sample, about 85% are singletons; the top ten hold roughly 9.8%. Germline V lookup: CDR1 KGHSH, CDR2 LQKENI. The CDR3 sequence is 13 residues long. V was cut by 8 bases and J by 5 bases, with 13 bases left in between. Sequencing was performed on peripheral blood. The TCR was taken from an elderly woman with acute or convalescent COVID-19. The rearrangement links TRBV18 to TRBJ1-5; D unresolved. In nucleotides, the CDR3 is TGTGCCAGCCGTCCTGACACGGATCAGCCCCAGCATTTT. This encodes CASRPDTDQPQHF.